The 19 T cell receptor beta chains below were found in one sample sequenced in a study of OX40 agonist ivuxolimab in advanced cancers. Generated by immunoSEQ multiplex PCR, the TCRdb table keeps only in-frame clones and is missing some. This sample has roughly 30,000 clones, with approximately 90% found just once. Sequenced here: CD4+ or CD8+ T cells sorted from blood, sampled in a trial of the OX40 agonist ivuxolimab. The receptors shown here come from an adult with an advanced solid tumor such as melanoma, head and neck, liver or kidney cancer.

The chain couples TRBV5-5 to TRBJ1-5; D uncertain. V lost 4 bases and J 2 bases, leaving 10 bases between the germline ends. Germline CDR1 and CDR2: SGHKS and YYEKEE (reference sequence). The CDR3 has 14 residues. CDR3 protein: CASSRWEGNQPQHF. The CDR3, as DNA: TGTGCCAGCAGCCGCTGGGAGGGCAATCAGCCCCAGCATTTT. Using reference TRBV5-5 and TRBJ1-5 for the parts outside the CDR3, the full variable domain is DAGVTQSPTHLIKTRGQQVTLRCSPISGHKSVSWYQQVLGQGPQFIFQYYEKEERGRGNFPDRFSARQFPNYSSELNVNALLLGDSALYLCASSRWEGNQPQHFGDGTRLSIL.

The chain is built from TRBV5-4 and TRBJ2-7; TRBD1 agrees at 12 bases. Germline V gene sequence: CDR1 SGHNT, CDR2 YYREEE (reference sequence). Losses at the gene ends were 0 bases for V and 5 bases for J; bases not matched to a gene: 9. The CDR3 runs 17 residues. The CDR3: CASSLDPRDRGLNEQYF. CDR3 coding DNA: TGTGCCAGCAGCTTGGACCCAAGGGACAGGGGGCTGAACGAGCAGTACTTC. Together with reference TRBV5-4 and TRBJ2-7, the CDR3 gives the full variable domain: ETGVTQSPTHLIKTRGQQVTLRCSSQSGHNTVSWYQQALGQGPQFIFQYYREEENGRGNFPPRFSGLQFPNYSSELNVNALELDDSALYLCASSLDPRDRGLNEQYFGPGTRLTVT.

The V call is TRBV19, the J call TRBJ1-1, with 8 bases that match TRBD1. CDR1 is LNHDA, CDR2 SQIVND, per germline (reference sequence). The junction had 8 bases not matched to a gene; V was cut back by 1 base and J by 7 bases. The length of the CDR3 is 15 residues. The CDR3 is CASSIGGRGQNEAFF. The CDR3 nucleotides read TGTGCCAGTAGTATAGGCGGCAGGGGGCAGAATGAAGCTTTCTTT.

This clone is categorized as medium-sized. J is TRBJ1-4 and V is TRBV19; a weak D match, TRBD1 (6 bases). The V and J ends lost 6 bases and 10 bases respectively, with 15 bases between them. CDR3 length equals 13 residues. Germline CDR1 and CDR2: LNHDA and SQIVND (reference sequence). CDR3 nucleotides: TGTGCCAGTAGATTTAAGGGGGACGGAAAACTGTTTTTT. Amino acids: CASRFKGDGKLFF. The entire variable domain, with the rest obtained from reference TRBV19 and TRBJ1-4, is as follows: DGGITQSPKYLFRKEGQNVTLSCEQNLNHDAMYWYRQDPGQGLRLIYYSQIVNDFQKGDIAEGYSVSREKKESFPLTVTSAQKNPTAFYLCASRFKGDGKLFFGSGTQLSVL.

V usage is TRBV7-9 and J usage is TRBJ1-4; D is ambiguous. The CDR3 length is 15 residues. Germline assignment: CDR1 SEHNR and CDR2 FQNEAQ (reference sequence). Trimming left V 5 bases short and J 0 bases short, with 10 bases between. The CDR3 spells CASSLGQATNEKLFF. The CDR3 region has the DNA TGTGCCAGCAGCCTAGGGCAGGCAACTAATGAAAAACTGTTTTTT.

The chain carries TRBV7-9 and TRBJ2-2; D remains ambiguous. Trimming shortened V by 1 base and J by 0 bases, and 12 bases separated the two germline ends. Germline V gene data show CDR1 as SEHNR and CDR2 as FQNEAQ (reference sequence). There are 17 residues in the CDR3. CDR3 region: CASSLVAGTPNTGELFF. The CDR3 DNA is TGTGCCAGCAGCTTAGTGGCAGGAACACCGAACACCGGGGAGCTGTTTTTT.

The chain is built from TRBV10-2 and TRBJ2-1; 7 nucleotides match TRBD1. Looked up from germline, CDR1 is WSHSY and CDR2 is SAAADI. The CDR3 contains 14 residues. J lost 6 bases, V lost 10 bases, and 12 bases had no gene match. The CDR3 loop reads CATETGLSANEQFF. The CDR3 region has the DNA TGCGCCACCGAGACAGGGCTAAGCGCCAATGAGCAGTTCTTC.

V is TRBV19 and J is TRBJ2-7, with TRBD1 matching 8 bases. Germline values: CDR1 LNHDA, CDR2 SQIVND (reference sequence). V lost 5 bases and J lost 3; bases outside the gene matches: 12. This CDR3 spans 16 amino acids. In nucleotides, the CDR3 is TGTGCCAGTAGTTGGTCAGGGGGCCGCCAGAACTACGAGCAGTACTTC. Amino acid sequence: CASSWSGGRQNYEQYF.

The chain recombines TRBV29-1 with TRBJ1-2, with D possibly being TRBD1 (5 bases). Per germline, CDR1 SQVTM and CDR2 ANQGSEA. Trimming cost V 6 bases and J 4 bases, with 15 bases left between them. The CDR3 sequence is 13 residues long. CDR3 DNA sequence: TGCAGCGTCCCCAGGCAGGGCCTCTATGGCTACACCTTC. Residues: CSVPRQGLYGYTF.

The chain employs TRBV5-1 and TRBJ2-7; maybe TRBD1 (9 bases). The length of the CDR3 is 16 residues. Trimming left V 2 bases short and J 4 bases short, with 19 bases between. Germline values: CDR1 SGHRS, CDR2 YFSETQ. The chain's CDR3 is CASSFTGGAGGYEQYF. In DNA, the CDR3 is TGCGCCAGCAGCTTTACAGGGGGCGCGGGGGGATACGAGCAGTACTTC.

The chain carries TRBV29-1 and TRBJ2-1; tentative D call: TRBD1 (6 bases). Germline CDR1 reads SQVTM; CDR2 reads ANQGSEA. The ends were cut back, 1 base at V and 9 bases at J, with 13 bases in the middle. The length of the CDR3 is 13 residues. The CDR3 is CSVEGGQGREQFF. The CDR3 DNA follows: TGCAGCGTTGAAGGGGGTCAGGGGCGTGAGCAGTTCTTC.

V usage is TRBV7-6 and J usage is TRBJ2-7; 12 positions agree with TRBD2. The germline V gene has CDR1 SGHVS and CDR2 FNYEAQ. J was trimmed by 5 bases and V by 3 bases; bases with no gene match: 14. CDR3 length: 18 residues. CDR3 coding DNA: TGTGCCAGCAGCTTTGGTCTAGCGGGGGGGATAGTTTCCGACGAGCAGTACTTC. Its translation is CASSFGLAGGIVSDEQYF.

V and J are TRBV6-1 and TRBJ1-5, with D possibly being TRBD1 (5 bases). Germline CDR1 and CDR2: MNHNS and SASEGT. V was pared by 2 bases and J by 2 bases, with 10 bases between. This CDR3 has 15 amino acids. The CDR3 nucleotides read TGTGCCAGCAGTGAATACAGGATCGGCAATCAGCCCCAGCATTTT. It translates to CASSEYRIGNQPQHF.

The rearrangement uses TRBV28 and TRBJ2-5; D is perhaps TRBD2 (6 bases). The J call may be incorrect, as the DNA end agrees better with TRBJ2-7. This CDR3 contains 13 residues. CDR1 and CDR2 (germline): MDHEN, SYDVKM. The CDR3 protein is CASSDGSTYEQYF. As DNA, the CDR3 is TGTGCCAGCAGCGACGGGAGTACGTACGAGCAGTACTTC.

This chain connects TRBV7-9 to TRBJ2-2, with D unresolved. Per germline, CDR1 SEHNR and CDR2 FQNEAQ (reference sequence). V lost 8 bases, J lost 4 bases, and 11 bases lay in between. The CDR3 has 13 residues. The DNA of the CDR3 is TGTGCCAGCGCCCCCTGGGGCACCGGGGAGCTGTTTTTT. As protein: CASAPWGTGELFF. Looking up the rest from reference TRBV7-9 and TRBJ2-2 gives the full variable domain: DTGVSQNPRHKITKRGQNVTFRCDPISEHNRLYWYRQTLGQGPEFLTYFQNEAQLEKSRLLSDRFSAERPKGSFSTLEIQRTEQGDSAMYLCASAPWGTGELFFGEGSRLTVL.

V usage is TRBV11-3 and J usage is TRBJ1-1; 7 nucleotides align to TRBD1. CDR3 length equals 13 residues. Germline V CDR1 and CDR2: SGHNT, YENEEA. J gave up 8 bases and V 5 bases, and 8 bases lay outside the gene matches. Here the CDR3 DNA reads TGTGCCAGCAGCAAGTACAGGGGCACAGAAGCTTTCTTT. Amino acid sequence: CASSKYRGTEAFF. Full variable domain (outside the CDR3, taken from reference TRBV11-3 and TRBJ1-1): EAGVVQSPRYKIIEKKQPVAFWCNPISGHNTLYWYLQNLGQGPELLIRYENEEAVDDSQLPKDRFSAERLKGVDSTLKIQPAELGDSAVYLCASSKYRGTEAFFGQGTRLTVV.

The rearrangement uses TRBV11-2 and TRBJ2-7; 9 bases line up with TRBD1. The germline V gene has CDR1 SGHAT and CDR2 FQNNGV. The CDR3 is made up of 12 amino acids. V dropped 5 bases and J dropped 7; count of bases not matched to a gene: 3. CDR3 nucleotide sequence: TGTGCCAGCAGCCACAGGGGGCTTGAGCAGTACTTC. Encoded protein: CASSHRGLEQYF. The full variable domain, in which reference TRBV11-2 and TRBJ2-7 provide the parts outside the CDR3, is EAGVAQSPRYKIIEKRQSVAFWCNPISGHATLYWYQQILGQGPKLLIQFQNNGVVDDSQLPKDRFSAERLKGVDSTLKIQPAKLEDSAVYLCASSHRGLEQYFGPGTRLTVT.

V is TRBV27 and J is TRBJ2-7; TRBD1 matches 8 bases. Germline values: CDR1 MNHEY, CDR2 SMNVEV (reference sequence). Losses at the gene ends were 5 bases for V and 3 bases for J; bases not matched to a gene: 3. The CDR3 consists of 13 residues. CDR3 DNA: TGTGCCAGCAGTCCCGGACAGGGCTACGAGCAGTACTTC. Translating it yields CASSPGQGYEQYF.

CDR3 residues: CSVEAVHSYEQYF. The DNA for the CDR3 is TGCAGCGTTGAGGCAGTGCATTCCTACGAGCAGTACTTC. V usage is TRBV29-1 and J usage is TRBJ2-7; the D is unclear. The CDR3 is 13 amino acids. V lost 3 bases, J lost 1 base, and 10 bases lay in between. Germline lookup yields CDR1 SQVTM and CDR2 ANQGSEA.